Listed here are 28 T cell receptor beta chains from one sample, sequenced in a study of OX40 agonist ivuxolimab in advanced cancers. Produced via immunoSEQ multiplex PCR; TCRdb's table is partial and in-frame only. Of 50,000 or so clones in the sample, roughly 92% were seen once. This material consisted of CD4+ or CD8+ T cells sorted from blood, taken in a trial of the OX40 agonist ivuxolimab. Receptors were obtained from an adult with an advanced solid tumor such as melanoma, head and neck, liver or kidney cancer.

V is TRBV5-5 and J is TRBJ1-6, with D possibly matching TRBD1 (6 bases). The CDR3 has 15 amino acids. Germline V lookup: CDR1 SGHKS, CDR2 YYEKEE (reference sequence). V gave up 0 bases and J gave up 8 bases, with 12 bases separating them. The chain's CDR3 is CASSLEGGGYSPLHF. The CDR3 region has the DNA TGTGCCAGCAGCTTGGAAGGAGGGGGTTATTCACCCCTCCACTTT.

This chain uses TRBV19 with TRBJ1-1; 8 nucleotides agree with TRBD1. With V trimmed by 11 bases and J by 8 bases, 13 bases remained unmatched. The germline CDR1 and CDR2 sequences are LNHDA and SQIVND (reference sequence). The CDR3 is 13 amino acids. The CDR3 DNA sequence: TGTGCCCTCCGGGATAGAGGGACAGGAGAAGCTTTCTTT. This encodes CALRDRGTGEAFF.

The chain employs TRBV5-1 and TRBJ2-3, with 7 bases identical to TRBD1. The J segment lost 1 base and the V segment lost 4 bases, leaving 3 bases of the junction unmatched. Per the germline V gene, CDR1 is SGHRS and CDR2 is YFSETQ. This CDR3 region has 14 residues. CDR3 loop: CASSAGQGTDTQYF. The DNA for the CDR3 is TGCGCCAGCAGCGCCGGACAGGGCACAGATACGCAGTATTTT.

This rearrangement joins TRBV7-2 to TRBJ2-3, with D hard to call. The V gene lost 1 base and the J gene lost 5 bases, with 22 bases spanning the gap. Germline assignment: CDR1 SGHTA and CDR2 FQGNSA. The length of the CDR3 is 18 residues. CDR3 DNA: TGTGCCAGCAGCTTAGGCGGCTTGGCTGGAGCCCCACAAGATACGCAGTATTTT. Protein: CASSLGGLAGAPQDTQYF.

This rearrangement joins TRBV9 to TRBJ2-2, with D possibly TRBD2 on 5 matching bases. In germline, CDR1 is SGDLS, CDR2 YYNGEE. The CDR3 runs to 15 residues. Between the trimmed V and J ends, which lost 0 bases and 1 base, there was a span of 7 bases. The CDR3 protein is CASSVVGMNTGELFF. The CDR3, as DNA: TGTGCCAGCAGCGTAGTCGGGATGAACACCGGGGAGCTGTTTTTT.

V is TRBV19 and J is TRBJ2-5, with D uncertain. CDR1 and CDR2 (germline): LNHDA, SQIVND (reference sequence). CDR3 length: 13 amino acids. V gave up 2 bases and J gave up 4 bases, with 8 bases separating them. CDR3 bases: TGTGCCAGTAGTATATGGGTAGGAGAGACCCAGTACTTC. Amino acid sequence: CASSIWVGETQYF. Variable domain in full (rest from reference TRBV19 and TRBJ2-5): DGGITQSPKYLFRKEGQNVTLSCEQNLNHDAMYWYRQDPGQGLRLIYYSQIVNDFQKGDIAEGYSVSREKKESFPLTVTSAQKNPTAFYLCASSIWVGETQYFGPGTRLLVL.

This clone was recorded only once. This chain uses TRBV18 with TRBJ2-7; tentative D call: TRBD2 (7 bases). Germline-derived CDR1 and CDR2 are KGHSH and LQKENI. This CDR3 has 15 residues. V shed 2 bases and J shed 1 base, with 12 bases lying between them. CDR3 residues: CASSPRGGGSYEQYF. The CDR3 nucleotides read TGTGCCAGCTCACCAAGAGGGGGGGGGTCCTACGAGCAGTACTTC.

This sequence joins TRBV28 and TRBJ1-2; tentative D call: TRBD1 (6 bases). Germline assignment: CDR1 MDHEN and CDR2 SYDVKM. V was cut by 3 bases and J by 2 bases, with 7 bases left in between. This CDR3 region has 13 residues. CDR3 nucleotides: TGTGCCAGCAGTTTGGGGGCCAACTATGGCTACACCTTC. Translation gives CASSLGANYGYTF.

This clone occurred once. The chain combines TRBV6-5 with TRBJ1-1, with 7 bases that match TRBD1. The V gene end was trimmed by 0 bases and the J gene end by 4 bases; junction bases not matched to a gene: 2. The V gene's germline CDR1 is MNHEY and CDR2 SVGAGI. CDR3 size: 14 residues. CDR3 DNA: TGTGCCAGCAGTTACTCGACAGGGTTCACTGAAGCTTTCTTT. Its protein product is CASSYSTGFTEAFF.

This rearrangement joins TRBV28 to TRBJ2-4; D unresolved. Germline CDR1 is MDHEN and CDR2 is SYDVKM. Trimming cost V 5 bases and J 3 bases, with 14 bases left between them. The CDR3 runs 15 residues. Here the CDR3 reads CASSRASTGKNIQYF. The DNA of the CDR3 is TGTGCCAGCAGTCGGGCCTCGACGGGCAAAAACATTCAGTACTTC.

This chain links TRBV6-1 with TRBJ1-5; 7 positions agree with TRBD1. Germline trimming cut 7 bases from V and 7 bases from J; bases unmatched to any gene: 10. Germline CDR1 is MNHNS and CDR2 is SASEGT. The CDR3 is 14 residues long. CDR3: CASTGTRGIQPQHF. Written as DNA, the CDR3 is TGTGCCAGCACTGGAACCAGGGGGATACAGCCCCAGCATTTT.

The chain carries TRBV11-2 and TRBJ1-2; D not certain. The germline V and J ends were trimmed by 1 base and 4 bases, with 4 bases remaining between them. The CDR3 sequence is 12 residues long. Germline CDR1 reads SGHAT; CDR2 reads FQNNGV. The CDR3 DNA reads TGTGCCAGCAGCTTAGGGATCTATGGCTACACCTTC. This gives the protein CASSLGIYGYTF.

The chain has TRBV5-1 and TRBJ2-5; TRBD1 matches at 7 bases. V lost 4 bases and J lost 3; bases outside the gene matches: 6. Germline V gene lookup returns CDR1 SGHRS and CDR2 YFSETQ. The CDR3 sequence is 14 residues long. DNA for the CDR3: TGCGCCAGCAGCAAAGGGACAGAAGAAGAGACCCAGTACTTC. Residues: CASSKGTEEETQYF.

This rearrangement joins TRBV5-1 to TRBJ1-1, with no clear D. The CDR3 length is 14 residues. V was cut by 1 base and J by 6 bases, with 13 bases left in between. Per the germline V gene, CDR1 is SGHRS and CDR2 is YFSETQ. The CDR3 loop reads CASSLYGLSAEAFF. The CDR3 DNA sequence: TGCGCCAGCAGCTTGTACGGGCTTTCGGCTGAAGCTTTCTTT.

V usage is TRBV6-1 and J usage is TRBJ2-7; D is unclear. CDR3 length: 12 amino acids. Germline-derived CDR1 and CDR2 are MNHNS and SASEGT. Trimming took off 2 bases at V and 7 bases at J, with 9 bases between the two ends. CDR3 protein: CASSENGFEQYF. The DNA for the CDR3 is TGTGCCAGCAGTGAAAATGGTTTTGAGCAGTACTTC.

The rearrangement joins TRBV7-3 to TRBJ2-3, with TRBD2 matching 8 bases. V lost 5 bases to trimming and J lost 1 base; unmatched junction nucleotides: 5. There are 15 residues in the CDR3. CDR1 and CDR2 (germline): SGHTA, FQGTGA. The CDR3 sequence: CASSRFSGGTDTQYF. The CDR3 DNA sequence: TGTGCCAGCAGCCGATTTAGCGGGGGCACAGATACGCAGTATTTT.

This clone was counted a single time. The CDR3 here is CASSGERVGQPQHF. DNA for the CDR3: TGTGCCAGCAGTGGAGAGAGGGTAGGTCAGCCCCAGCATTTT. The chain uses TRBV2 and TRBJ1-5; D remains unclear. The V and J ends lost 4 bases and 6 bases respectively, with 13 bases between them. Germline loops: CDR1 SNHLY, CDR2 FYNNEI. The CDR3 is 14 amino acids.

V is TRBV7-8 and J is TRBJ1-4; D may be TRBD1 (5 bases). CDR3 size: 15 residues. The germline CDR1 and CDR2 sequences are SGHVS and FQNEAQ. V gave up 6 bases and J gave up 8 bases, with 19 bases separating them. CDR3 sequence: CASRASRTWDEKLFF. The CDR3 nucleotides read TGTGCCAGCAGAGCTAGTAGGACGTGGGACGAAAAACTGTTTTTT.

The V and J genes are TRBV10-1 and TRBJ2-3; 13 nucleotides match TRBD2. CDR1 and CDR2 from the germline V gene are WNHNN and SYGVQD (reference sequence). There are 14 residues in the CDR3. Trimming removed 6 bases from V and 9 bases from J; junction bases left unmatched: 6. CDR3 protein: CASSPGTSGVTQYF. DNA for the CDR3: TGCGCCAGCAGCCCGGGGACTAGCGGGGTAACGCAGTATTTT.

The V call is TRBV5-4, the J call TRBJ1-2; D uncertain. V lost 0 bases and J lost 3, with 6 bases in between. Germline V CDR1 and CDR2: SGHNT, YYREEE (reference sequence). The CDR3 covers 13 residues. The CDR3 is CASSLDSDYGYTF. CDR3 sequence (DNA): TGTGCCAGCAGCTTGGACAGTGACTATGGCTACACCTTC.

The gene calls are TRBV5-1 and TRBJ1-2; D is undetermined. This CDR3 contains 15 residues. Trimming cost V 3 bases and J 8 bases, with 20 bases left between them. Per the germline V gene, CDR1 is SGHRS and CDR2 is YFSETQ. CDR3 sequence: CASSSLRGNARGYTF. CDR3 DNA: TGCGCCAGCAGCTCCCTTCGCGGAAACGCGAGAGGCTACACCTTC.

The chain carries TRBV18 and TRBJ2-7; D is undetermined. The CDR3 extends over 14 amino acids. Germline CDR1 reads KGHSH; CDR2 reads LQKENI. Trimming removed 9 bases at V and 3 bases at J, with 18 bases between. For the CDR3, the DNA is TGTGCCAGTAGTTCTGGGCAGGAAAACTACGAGCAGTACTTC. Protein product: CASSSGQENYEQYF.

The rearrangement joins TRBV29-1 to TRBJ2-3; 13 nucleotides match TRBD2. V lost 8 bases to trimming and J lost 0 bases; unmatched junction nucleotides: 8. Germline V gene data show CDR1 as SQVTM and CDR2 as ANQGSEA. CDR3 length: 16 amino acids. DNA of the CDR3: TGCAGCTCCGCGGGACTAGCGGGAATTAGCACAGATACGCAGTATTTT. Translation: CSSAGLAGISTDTQYF.

This clone was recorded only once. The chain combines TRBV19 with TRBJ2-7; tentatively, D is TRBD1 (6 bases). This CDR3 region has 13 residues. Germline V gene sequence: CDR1 LNHDA, CDR2 SQIVND (reference sequence). Deletions cut 6 bases from V and 4 bases from J, with 13 bases between. Here the CDR3 DNA reads TGTGCCAGTAGACGACAGGACAAATACGAGCAGTACTTC. The encoded protein is CASRRQDKYEQYF.

The rearrangement uses TRBV6-5 and TRBJ2-3, with D hard to call. V lost 7 bases to trimming and J lost 1 base, with 6 bases between them. Germline V CDR1 and CDR2: MNHEY, SVGAGI. This CDR3 is built from 12 residues. The DNA for the CDR3 is TGTGCCAGCATAGGTGGCACAGATACGCAGTATTTT. As protein: CASIGGTDTQYF.

This chain links TRBV28 with TRBJ2-7; D not certain. Germline assignment: CDR1 MDHEN and CDR2 SYDVKM. The ends were cut back, 8 bases at V and 3 bases at J, with 20 bases in the middle. CDR3 size: 15 residues. The CDR3 DNA reads TGTGCCAGCCAAGAGTGGTTGGGGTACGGCTACGAGCAGTACTTC. This encodes CASQEWLGYGYEQYF.

The J gene is TRBJ2-1, the V gene TRBV20-1; D ambiguous. CDR1 and CDR2 from the germline V gene are DFQATT and SNEGSKA (reference sequence). Trimming pared 3 bases from V and 4 bases from J, leaving 4 bases between. This CDR3 region has 11 residues. As DNA, the CDR3 is TGCAGTGCTAGGTTTTACAATGAGCAGTTCTTC. Translation gives CSARFYNEQFF.

The chain links TRBV10-2 to TRBJ1-2; D perhaps matches TRBD1 (5 bases). Germline-derived CDR1 and CDR2 are WSHSY and SAAADI. V shed 0 bases and J shed 5 bases, with 10 bases lying between them. The CDR3 loop spans 14 amino acids. CDR3 protein: CASSESAGRYGYTF. Written as DNA, the CDR3 is TGCGCCAGCAGTGAGTCAGCGGGACGGTATGGCTACACCTTC.